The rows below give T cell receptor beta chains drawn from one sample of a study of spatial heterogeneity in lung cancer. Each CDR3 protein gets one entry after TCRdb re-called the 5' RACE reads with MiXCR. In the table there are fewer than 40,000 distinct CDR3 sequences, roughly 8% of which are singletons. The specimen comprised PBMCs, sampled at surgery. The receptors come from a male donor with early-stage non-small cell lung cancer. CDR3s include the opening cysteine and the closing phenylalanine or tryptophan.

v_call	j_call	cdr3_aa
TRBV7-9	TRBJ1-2	CASSRTDPYGYTF
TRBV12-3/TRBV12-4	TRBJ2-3	CASSSPWDTRTDTQYF
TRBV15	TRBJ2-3	CATSSFIGGVTDTQYF
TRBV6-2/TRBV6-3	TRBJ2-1	CASRRIVAGAAYNEQFF
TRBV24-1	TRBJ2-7	CATSETTSGGSYEQYF
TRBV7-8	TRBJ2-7	CASSSVKGSSYEQYF
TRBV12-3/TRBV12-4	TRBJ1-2	CASRPTGSKFDGYTF
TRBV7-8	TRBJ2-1	CASSLVHGGRSSYNEQFF
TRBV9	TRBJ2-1	CASSLGTGSNNEQFF
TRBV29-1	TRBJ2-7	CSVEVFAGTNEQYF
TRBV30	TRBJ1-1	CAWIRDPGSTEAFF
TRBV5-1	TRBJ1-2	CASSLDPQVLYGYTF
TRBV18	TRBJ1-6	CASSLHPGGSNSPLHF
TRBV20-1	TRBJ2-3	CSAAPAGGPDTQYF
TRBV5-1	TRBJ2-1	CASSVDVGGPPNEQFF
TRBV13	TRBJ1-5	CASSQRTDSSNQPQHF
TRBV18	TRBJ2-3	CASSTGVVTQYF
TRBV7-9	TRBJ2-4	CASSPRDYLAKNIQYF
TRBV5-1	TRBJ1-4	CASSRVLIGGNEKLFF
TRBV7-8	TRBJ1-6	CASRLSSYNSPLHF
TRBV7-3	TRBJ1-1	CASSVTGVMTEAFF
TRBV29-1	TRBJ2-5	CSVEGSGGAYQETQYF
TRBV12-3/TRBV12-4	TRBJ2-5	CASRLAGGQGGETQYF
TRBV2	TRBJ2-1	CASRGLARSEQFF
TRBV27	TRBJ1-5	CASSLGQGSNQPQHF
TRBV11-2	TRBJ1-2	CASSTGTANYGYTF
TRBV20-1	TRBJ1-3	CSAPDKSGNTIYF
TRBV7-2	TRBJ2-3	CASSLGRGGTDTQYF
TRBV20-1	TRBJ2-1	CSARDVSGGRYNEQFF
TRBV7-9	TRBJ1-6	CASSLTDSYNSPLHF
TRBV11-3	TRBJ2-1	CASSSGQGAINEQFF
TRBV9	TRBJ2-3	CASSIRTSGTSPVSDTQYF
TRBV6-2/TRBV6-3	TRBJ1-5	CASNPQEYSNQPQHF
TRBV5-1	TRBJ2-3	CASSSLLADTQYF
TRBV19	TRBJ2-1	CASTVMAGGPNEQFF
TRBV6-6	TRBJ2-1	CASRGLYSYNEQFF
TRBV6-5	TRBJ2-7	CASSPRWPAYEQYF
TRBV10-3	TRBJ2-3	CAISGGGITDTQYF